These T cell receptor beta chains were read from a single sample in a study of blood T cells in healthy people across ages. TCRdb independently ran MiXCR on the 5' RACE reads; one entry per CDR3 protein. The sample has roughly 1,700,000 distinct CDR3 sequences, about 28% seen once; the top ten hold approximately 7.7%. Sample: blood. Every receptor here comes from a woman aged 25 to 45 in good health. The CDR3 runs from the conserved cysteine through the conserved F or W. A D gene is named only where the DNA matches it firmly. Size values are once, few and many counts, or a class for expanded clones, and some rows have none.

-	few	TRBJ2-7	TRBV24-1	TGTGCCACCAGGAGGGGCGGCGAGCAGTACTTC	CATRRGGEQYF
-	-	TRBJ2-1	TRBV3-1	TGTGCCAGCCAAAACCAGGAGAGCTCCTACAATGAGCAGTTCTTC	CASQNQESSYNEQFF
-	few	TRBJ1-2	TRBV12-3/TRBV12-4	TGTGCCAGCGGCTCCGCGGACCATGGCTACACCTTC	CASGSADHGYTF
TRBD2	-	TRBJ2-7	TRBV6-2/TRBV6-3	TGTGCCAGCAGAGTCCCAAGCGGGAAACACGAGCAGTACTTC	CASRVPSGKHEQYF
TRBD2	many	TRBJ2-3	TRBV7-6	TGTGCCAGCAGCCCTATAGGGACTAGCGACACAGATACGCAGTATTTT	CASSPIGTSDTDTQYF
-	-	TRBJ2-6	TRBV24-1	TGTGCCACCAGTGGAAAATCGGCGGGGGCCAACGTCCTGACTTTC	CATSGKSAGANVLTF
TRBD2	few	TRBJ2-1	TRBV5-1	TGCGCCAGCAGCTGGAATAGCGGGGGGGTCTACAATGAGCAGTTCTTC	CASSWNSGGVYNEQFF
TRBD2	many	TRBJ2-7	TRBV4-3	TGCGCCAGCAGCCAACGTACTCCGGGACTAGCGGGAGTCCACGAGCAGTACTTC	CASSQRTPGLAGVHEQYF
-	-	TRBJ2-3	TRBV12-3/TRBV12-4	TGTGCCAGCAGTTTGGCAGGCAAGAGCGCAGATGCGCAGTATTTT	CASSLAGKSADAQYF
-	-	TRBJ2-7	TRBV2	TGTGCCAGCAGTGGAGGCCAGGGTGGGTTCGACGAGCAGTACTTC	CASSGGQGGFDEQYF
-	-	TRBJ1-5	TRBV6-5	TGTGCCAGCAGTTACGGAGCCTCGGTTGAGCCCAATCAGCCCCAGCATTTT	CASSYGASVEPNQPQHF
TRBD1	-	TRBJ1-2	TRBV28	TGTGCCAGCAGGGAGCTGGCAGGGGGAATCAATGGCTACACCTTC	CASRELAGGINGYTF
-	-	TRBJ1-2	TRBV4-1	TGCGCCAGCAGCCAAGTGGGGCTTATGGGGAGCCAAAACTATGGCTACACCTTC	CASSQVGLMGSQNYGYTF
-	many	TRBJ2-1	TRBV5-1	TGCGCCACCGGAAGGGACTCCACCTCCTACAATGAGCAGTTCTTC	CATGRDSTSYNEQFF
-	few	TRBJ1-4	TRBV25-1	TGTGCCAGCAGTGAATGGAGTGGGGGAGAAAAACTGTTTTTT	CASSEWSGGEKLFF
-	many	TRBJ1-6	TRBV18	TGTGCCAGCTCACTAGACACCTCCTATAATTCACCCCTCCACTTT	CASSLDTSYNSPLHF
TRBD2	many	TRBJ2-1	TRBV12-3/TRBV12-4	TGTGCCAGCACCTTACTAGCGGGGGGGCCCAATGAGCAGTTCTTC	CASTLLAGGPNEQFF
TRBD1	many	TRBJ2-7	TRBV20-1	TGCAGTGCTACCGACGCGCAACAGGGGGCGTACGAGCAGTACTTC	CSATDAQQGAYEQYF